This T cell receptor (beta chain) emerged from a study of neurological immune-mediated disorders. The time point was: technical triplicate 3. Sorted libraries drew on 850,000 to 1,000,000 CD4+ or CD8+ T cells. CDR3 length equals 15 residues. V gave up 4 bases and J gave up 0 bases, with 10 bases separating them. The germline CDR1 and CDR2 sequences are SGHNT and YYREEE (reference sequence). TCRdb re-analysed the 5' RACE reads in MiXCR, keeping a single row per CDR3 protein. The sample lists 25,000 to 30,000 distinct CDR3 sequences, 15% to 20% occurring once. The clonotype originates from a female donor with HTLV-1-associated myelopathy (HAM/TSP). The rearrangement links TRBV5-4 to TRBJ2-2; no clear D. The sample comprised CD4+ T cells from blood. As DNA, the CDR3 is TGTGCCAGCAGCCCAATGGGGACGAACACCGGGGAGCTGTTTTTT. As protein: CASSPMGTNTGELFF.